This TCR beta chain was recorded in a study of T cells in Graves' hyperthyroidism and ophthalmopathy. Amplification of TCR beta CDR3 regions used RNA as the template. The HTBI set primed first-round TCR CDR3 RT-PCR. Each CDR3 protein gets one entry after TCRdb re-called the multiplex PCR reads with MiXCR. The table lists approximately 870,000 distinct CDR3 sequences, 35% to 45% of them singletons. Study results and caveats: Classification by a 13 V-J model distinguished ophthalmopathy from stable hyperthyroidism.

Concerning this clonotype: The antigen is undetermined.

The CDR3 totals 14 residues. Trimming removed 3 bases at V and 5 bases at J, with 14 bases between. Every diagnosis used clinical symptoms, serum thyroxine and TRAb, thyroid ultrasound and orbital computed tomography. The sequence was collected from a man younger than 35 with Graves' hyperthyroidism. This rearrangement joins TRBV12-3 or TRBV12-4 to TRBJ2-7; TRBD1 or TRBD2 may be the D gene (6 bases each). The material sequenced was blood. CDR3 sequence: CASSFGWGANEQYF. Written as DNA, the CDR3 is TGTGCCAGCAGTTTTGGATGGGGGGCGAACGAGCAGTACTTC.